This T cell receptor (beta chain) was captured by sequencing in a study of blood T cell repertoires in COVID-19. As for the study in general: PBMCs, B-cell-depleted T cells, or T cells were the source of the cDNA or gDNA that made up the material.

Source study methods: Nucleated cell number was recorded as an estimate derived from reference gene primer amplification. Repertoires were generated with immunoSEQ multiplex PCR, while TCRdb's copy carries only in-frame clones and drops some. The V and J calls and clone size were taken over from that table, and D and trimming were inferred from the DNA. The table lists under 200,000 clones, 85% to 90% of them singletons, with about 0.95% in the top ten. The CDR3 has 15 residues. CDR1 and CDR2 from the germline V gene are SGHNT and YYREEE (reference sequence). With 0 bases removed from V and 7 bases from J, the gap between germline ends came to 16 bases.

Sequenced: peripheral blood. The V gene is TRBV5-4, the J gene TRBJ1-1; D is perhaps TRBD1 (6 bases). The receptor comes from a man between 18 and 35 years old with acute or convalescent COVID-19. CDR3 nucleotides: TGTGCCAGCAGCTTGGGGCGGACAGCCGCTTTTGAAGCTTTCTTT. It encodes CASSLGRTAAFEAFF.